These 9 T cell receptor beta chains share one sample of origin, sequenced in a study of tumor-infiltrating lymphocytes in primary liver carcinoma. TCR beta cDNA was prepared out of 500 ng total RNA by means of a constant-region primer. Investigators got TCR beta libraries out of three nested multiplex PCR rounds, done with slightly modified ARM-PCR. TRBV1-TRBV30 forward primers paired with a C-beta reverse primer were used in the first two PCR rounds, which ran approximately 10 cycles each. TCRdb passed the multiplex PCR reads through MiXCR, listing each CDR3 protein once. The sample has more than 150,000 distinct CDR3 sequences, approximately 60% seen once; the top ten hold around 68%. Unsorted whole blood yielded blood RNA, and germline DNA was extracted as well. Specimen: peripheral blood. These receptors originate from a man aged 35 to 55 with primary liver carcinoma and hepatitis B virus infection.

As for this clonotype: The junction and the germline gene differ at one end; a read error may be behind it. The rearrangement uses TRBV11-2 and TRBJ2-1; weak D call: TRBD1 (6 bases). The germline CDR1 and CDR2 sequences are SGHAT and FQNNGV. The CDR3 is 17 amino acids. CDR3 protein: CASGLGRLRGPYNEQFF. CDR3 nucleotide sequence: TGTGCCAGCGGCTTAGGAAGGCTCAGGGGACCCTACAATGAGCAGTTCTTC.

The V and J genes are TRBV4-1 and TRBJ1-1; a possible D gene is TRBD1 (6 bases). Germline V gene lookup returns CDR1 MGHRA and CDR2 YSYEKL. This CDR3 has 15 amino acids. Between the trimmed V and J ends, which lost 1 base and 0 bases, there was a span of 9 bases. This CDR3 reads CASSQGGRMNTEAFF. CDR3 nucleotide sequence: TGCGCCAGCAGCCAAGGGGGGCGGATGAACACTGAAGCTTTCTTT.

As regards this clonotype: The junction does not match germline at one end; this may be a read error. The CDR3 is CANSLNQNNYGYTF. The CDR3, as DNA: TGTGCCAACAGCTTAAATCAAAACAACTATGGCTACACCTTC. V usage is TRBV11-2 and J usage is TRBJ1-2; D is unclear. The germline CDR1 and CDR2 sequences are SGHAT and FQNNGV. The CDR3 is made up of 14 amino acids. The full variable domain, with the rest looked up from reference TRBV11-2 and TRBJ1-2, is EAGVAQSPRYKIIEKRQSVAFWCNPISGHATLYWYQQILGQGPKLLIQFQNNGVVDDSQLPKDRFSAERLKGVDSTLKIQPAKLEDSAVYLCANSLNQNNYGYTFGSGTRLTVV.

This clonotype was observed once. The rearrangement links TRBV11-2 to TRBJ2-3; 8 bases are a match to TRBD2. The CDR3 consists of 16 residues. V was pared by 3 bases and J by 5 bases, with 10 bases of the junction left unmatched. CDR1 and CDR2 from the germline V gene are SGHAT and FQNNGV. CDR3 coding DNA: TGTGCCAGCAGCTTTTCCCTAGCGGGTGGTGTAGATACGCAGTATTTT. Amino acid sequence: CASSFSLAGGVDTQYF.

For this clonotype: An end of the junction does not agree with germline; a read error may underlie this. DNA of the CDR3: TGTGCCATTAGCCTAACCGACGGAGCCTACGAGCAGTGCTTC. This gives the protein CAISLTDGAYEQCF. V and J are TRBV11-2 and TRBJ2-7; D unclear. The CDR3 is made up of 14 amino acids. Germline CDR1 is SGHAT and CDR2 is FQNNGV.

With regard to this clonotype: Being one base from a much bigger clone, this may be a read error. The chain carries TRBV4-2 and TRBJ2-1; 9 bases align to TRBD2. V lost 4 bases to trimming and J lost 10 bases; unmatched junction nucleotides: 11. The germline V gene encodes CDR1 LGHNA and CDR2 YNFKEQ. This CDR3 has 15 amino acids. CDR3 nucleotides: TGTGCCAGCAGCCTGGGGACTAGCAGCCGCCCCGAGCAGTTCTTC. Its translation is CASSLGTSSRPEQFF.

The CDR3 here is CASSQRAGSFYGYTF. The CDR3 DNA sequence: TGTGCCAGCAGTCAAAGGGCAGGGTCTTTCTATGGCTACACCTTC. The rearrangement links TRBV12-3 or TRBV12-4 to TRBJ1-2, with D tentatively TRBD1 (5 bases). Between the trimmed V and J ends, which lost 5 bases and 4 bases, there was a span of 17 bases. The CDR3 sequence is 15 residues long.

The gene calls are TRBV28 and TRBJ1-4; 8 bases agree with TRBD1. This CDR3 has 17 amino acids. Trimming removed 6 bases from V and 9 bases from J; junction bases left unmatched: 18. The germline gives CDR1 MDHEN, CDR2 SYDVKM. CDR3 bases: TGTGCCAGCAGCTCCCCAGGGGGCGGGAACGAGGGTAAAAAACTGTTTTTT. This gives the protein CASSSPGGGNEGKKLFF.

The table lists this clonotype with a few counts. The genes are TRBV20-1 and TRBJ1-5; a possible D gene is TRBD1 (5 bases). There are 15 residues in the CDR3. Germline values: CDR1 DFQATT, CDR2 SNEGSKA (reference sequence). Trimming took 0 bases from V and 6 from J, leaving 15 bases between them. CDR3 DNA sequence: TGCAGTGCTAGAGATTGGCAGGGTAGGGGTCAGCCCCAGCATTTT. Its protein is CSARDWQGRGQPQHF.